These 9 T cell receptor beta chains share one sample of origin, sequenced in a study of CD8 T cells in Susac syndrome. Reverse transcription of roughly 0.5 to 1 ug RNA was carried out with random hexamers. Via MiXCR, TCRdb re-called the immunoSEQ multiplex PCR reads, giving one row per CDR3 protein. This table has around 200,000 distinct CDR3 sequences, about 90% appearing once. The sample taken for sequencing was CD8+ T cells from PBMCs. The source is a human donor with multiple sclerosis.

J is TRBJ2-7 and V is TRBV19, with 7 bases matching TRBD1. Per germline, CDR1 LNHDA and CDR2 SQIVND (reference sequence). V lost 6 bases to trimming and J lost 2 bases; unmatched junction nucleotides: 10. The CDR3 is made up of 15 amino acids. The chain's CDR3 is CASRPYPGTAYEQYF. The CDR3 DNA is TGTGCCAGTAGACCCTATCCTGGGACAGCCTACGAGCAGTACTTC.

This clonotype showed up just once. The chain joins TRBV4-1 to TRBJ2-7; TRBD2 matches at 13 bases. The trim removed 0 bases at V and 4 bases at J, leaving 6 bases unmatched. Germline assignment: CDR1 MGHRA and CDR2 YSYEKL. The CDR3 contains 17 residues. CDR3 coding DNA: TGCGCCAGCAGCCAAGATTACGGGACTAGCGGGACTTACGAGCAGTACTTC. It is translated as CASSQDYGTSGTYEQYF.

The chain employs TRBV4-1 and TRBJ2-7, with TRBD1 as a possible D gene (5 bases). This CDR3 is 15 amino acids long. V was pared by 3 bases and J by 6 bases, with 18 bases between. Germline V lookup: CDR1 MGHRA, CDR2 YSYEKL. In nucleotides, the CDR3 is TGCGCCAGCAGCCAGGGGTGGGGCAAAGGGTTCGAGCAGTACTTC. The encoded protein is CASSQGWGKGFEQYF.

The CDR3 DNA sequence: TGTGCCAGCAGCTTATCTAACTACGAGCAGTACTTC. Its translation: CASSLSNYEQYF. The gene calls are TRBV7-9 and TRBJ2-7, with D hard to call. Per germline, CDR1 SEHNR and CDR2 FQNEAQ (reference sequence). The CDR3 runs to 12 residues. Trimming removed 2 bases at V and 3 bases at J, with 5 bases between. Using reference TRBV7-9 and TRBJ2-7 for the parts outside the CDR3, the full variable domain is DTGVSQNPRHKITKRGQNVTFRCDPISEHNRLYWYRQTLGQGPEFLTYFQNEAQLEKSRLLSDRFSAERPKGSFSTLEIQRTEQGDSAMYLCASSLSNYEQYFGPGTRLTVT.

The gene calls are TRBV19 and TRBJ2-2; D is perhaps TRBD1 or TRBD2 (7 bases each). The CDR3 sequence is 16 residues long. CDR1 is LNHDA, CDR2 SQIVND, per germline (reference sequence). The V end was cut by 1 base, the J end by 3 bases, with 12 bases between. The CDR3 reads CASSIVGGGDTGELFF. As DNA, the CDR3 is TGTGCCAGTAGTATAGTGGGAGGGGGCGACACCGGGGAGCTGTTTTTT.

This chain links TRBV7-9 with TRBJ1-1, with 9 nucleotides matching TRBD1. With V trimmed by 5 bases and J by 9 bases, 4 bases remained unmatched. The CDR3 has 12 amino acids. Looked up from germline, CDR1 is SEHNR and CDR2 is FQNEAQ (reference sequence). CDR3 bases: TGTGCCAGCAGCCCCGGGACAGGGAAAGCTTTCTTT. It codes for CASSPGTGKAFF.

The rearrangement joins TRBV7-2 to TRBJ2-7, with 8 nucleotides matching TRBD2. This CDR3 is built from 14 residues. Germline trimming cut 3 bases from V and 5 bases from J; bases unmatched to any gene: 6. The germline V gene encodes CDR1 SGHTA and CDR2 FQGNSA. DNA for the CDR3: TGTGCCAGCAGCTTGGGACTAGTTCTTGACGAGCAGTACTTC. The encoded protein is CASSLGLVLDEQYF. Drawing the rest from reference TRBV7-2 and TRBJ2-7, the complete variable domain is GAGVSQSPSNKVTEKGKDVELRCDPISGHTALYWYRQSLGQGLEFLIYFQGNSAPDKSGLPSDRFSAERTGGSVSTLTIQRTQQEDSAVYLCASSLGLVLDEQYFGPGTRLTVT.

The rearrangement uses TRBV12-3 or TRBV12-4 and TRBJ1-1, with 9 bases fitting TRBD1. CDR3 size: 15 residues. V lost 3 bases, J lost 5 bases, and 7 bases stayed unmatched. CDR3 residues: CASSLFLTGGTEAFF. In DNA form, the CDR3 reads TGTGCCAGCAGTTTGTTCTTGACAGGGGGAACTGAAGCTTTCTTT.

J is TRBJ2-7 and V is TRBV12-3 or TRBV12-4, with unresolved D. This CDR3 region has 13 residues. V lost 5 bases to trimming and J lost 3 bases, with 11 bases between them. This CDR3 is CASSPQSIYEQYF. The CDR3 DNA follows: TGTGCCAGCAGTCCCCAGTCCATCTACGAGCAGTACTTC.